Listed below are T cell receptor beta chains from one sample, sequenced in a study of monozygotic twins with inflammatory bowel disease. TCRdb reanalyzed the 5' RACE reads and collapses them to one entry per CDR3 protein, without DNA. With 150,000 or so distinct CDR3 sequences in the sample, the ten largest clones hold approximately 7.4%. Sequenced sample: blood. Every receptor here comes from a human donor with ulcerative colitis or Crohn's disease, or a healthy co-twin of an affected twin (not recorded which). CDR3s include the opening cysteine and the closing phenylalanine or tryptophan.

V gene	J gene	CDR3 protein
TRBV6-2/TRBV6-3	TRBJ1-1	CASSYSQSYEAFF
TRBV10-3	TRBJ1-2	CAIRDRDYGYTF
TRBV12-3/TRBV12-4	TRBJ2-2	CASRPRGSGSFFGELFF
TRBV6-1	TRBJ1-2	CASRNRMAGPVDYGYTF
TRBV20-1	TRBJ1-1	CSALTGVKDTEAFF
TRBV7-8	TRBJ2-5	CASSRDRGLETQYF
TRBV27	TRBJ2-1	CASRVGNEQFF
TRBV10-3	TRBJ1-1	CAISGQGYTEAFF
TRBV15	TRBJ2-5	CATSRDPSDSKLDF
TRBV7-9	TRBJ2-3	CALGDSRGLSTDTQYF
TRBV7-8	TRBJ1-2	CASSPKQGGGYTF
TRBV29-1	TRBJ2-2	CSVGSKTSSFGGELFF
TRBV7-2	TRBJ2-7	CASSPGNTYEQYF
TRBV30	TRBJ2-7	CACNRDPKAYEQYF
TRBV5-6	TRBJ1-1	CASSLRGRYGEAFF
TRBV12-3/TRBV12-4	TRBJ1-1	CASSKGNRVNTEAFF
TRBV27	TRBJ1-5	CASRQGWGNQPQHF
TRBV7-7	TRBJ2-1	CASSSRLAVYNEQFF
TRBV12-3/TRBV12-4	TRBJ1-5	CASREVNQPQHF
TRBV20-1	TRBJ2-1	CSAPVAGDRGEQFF
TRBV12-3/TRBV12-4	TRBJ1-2	CASSVATGVGYTF
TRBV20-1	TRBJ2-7	CSAREVVRYEQYF
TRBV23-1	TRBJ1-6	CASSQFAGRGRDDSPLHF
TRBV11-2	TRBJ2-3	CASSLQVWATDTQYF
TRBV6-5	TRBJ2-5	CASSYSPGQRKTQYF
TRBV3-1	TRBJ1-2	CASSQEVGVGPNYGYTF